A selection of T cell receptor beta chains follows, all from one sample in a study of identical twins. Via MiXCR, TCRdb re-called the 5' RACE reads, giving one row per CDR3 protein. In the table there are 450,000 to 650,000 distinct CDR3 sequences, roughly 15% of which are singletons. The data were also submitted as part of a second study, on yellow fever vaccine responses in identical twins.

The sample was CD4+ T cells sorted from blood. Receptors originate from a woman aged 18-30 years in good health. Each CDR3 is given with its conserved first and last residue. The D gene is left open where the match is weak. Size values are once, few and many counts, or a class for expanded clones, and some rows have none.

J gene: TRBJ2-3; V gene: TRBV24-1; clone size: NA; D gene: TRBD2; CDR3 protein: CATQGRDYQPANTQYF; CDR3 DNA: TGTGCCACCCAAGGACGGGACTACCAGCCAGCTAATACGCAGTATTTT
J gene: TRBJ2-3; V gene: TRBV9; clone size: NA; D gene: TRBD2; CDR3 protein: CASSVRSGTLLGTDTQYF; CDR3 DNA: TGTGCCAGCAGCGTAAGAAGCGGGACCCTGCTTGGCACAGATACGCAGTATTTT
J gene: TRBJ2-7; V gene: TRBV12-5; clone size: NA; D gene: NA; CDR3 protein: CASGPWLVPSSEQYF; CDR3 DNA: TGTGCTAGTGGCCCCTGGTTAGTTCCGAGCTCCGAGCAGTACTTC
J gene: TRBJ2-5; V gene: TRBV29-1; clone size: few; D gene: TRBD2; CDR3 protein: CSVDGGGRETQYF; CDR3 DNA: TGCAGCGTTGACGGCGGGGGACGAGAGACCCAGTACTTC
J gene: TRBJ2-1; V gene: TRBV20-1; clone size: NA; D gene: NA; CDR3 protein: CSAGTPGEQFF; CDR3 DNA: TGCAGTGCAGGAACACCGGGTGAGCAGTTCTTC
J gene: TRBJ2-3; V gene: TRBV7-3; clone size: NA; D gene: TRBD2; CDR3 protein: CASSSGASGKSDTQYF; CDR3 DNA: TGTGCCAGCAGCTCTGGGGCTAGCGGAAAGTCAGATACGCAGTATTTT
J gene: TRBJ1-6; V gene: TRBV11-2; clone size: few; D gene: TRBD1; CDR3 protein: CASRSRGAGGDSPLHF; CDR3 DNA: TGTGCCAGCAGATCAAGAGGGGCAGGGGGCGATTCACCCCTCCACTTT
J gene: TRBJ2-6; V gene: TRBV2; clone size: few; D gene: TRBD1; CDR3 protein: CASSFSTGGPGANVLTF; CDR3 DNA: TGTGCCAGCAGCTTTTCAACAGGGGGCCCTGGGGCCAACGTCCTGACTTTC
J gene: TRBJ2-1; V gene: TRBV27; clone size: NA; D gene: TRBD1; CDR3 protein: CASRQGREQFF; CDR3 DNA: TGTGCCAGCAGACAGGGGCGTGAGCAGTTCTTC
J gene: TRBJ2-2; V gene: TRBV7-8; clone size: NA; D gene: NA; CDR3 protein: CASSLEGVLNTGELFF; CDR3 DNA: TGTGCCAGCAGCTTAGAAGGAGTCTTGAACACCGGGGAGCTGTTTTTT
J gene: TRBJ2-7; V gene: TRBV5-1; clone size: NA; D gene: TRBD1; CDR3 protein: CASSITGTDYEQYF; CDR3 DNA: TGCGCCAGCAGCATCACCGGGACAGACTACGAGCAGTACTTC
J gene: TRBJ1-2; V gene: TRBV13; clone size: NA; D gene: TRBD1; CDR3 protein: CASSPPWTGMYGYTF; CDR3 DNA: TGTGCCAGCAGCCCTCCCTGGACAGGGATGTATGGCTACACCTTC
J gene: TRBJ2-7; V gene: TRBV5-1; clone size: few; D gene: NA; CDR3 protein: CASRNDRIKYEQYF; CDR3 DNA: TGCGCCAGCAGGAACGACAGGATAAAATACGAGCAGTACTTC
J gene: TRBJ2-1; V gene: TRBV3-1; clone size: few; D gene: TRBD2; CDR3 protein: CASSQVYLAGINEQFF; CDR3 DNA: TGTGCCAGCAGCCAAGTGTACCTAGCGGGGATTAATGAGCAGTTCTTC
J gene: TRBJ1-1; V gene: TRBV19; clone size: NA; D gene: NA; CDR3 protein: CASSFLLGPNTEAFF; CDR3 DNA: TGTGCCAGTAGTTTCCTCCTAGGGCCGAACACTGAAGCTTTCTTT
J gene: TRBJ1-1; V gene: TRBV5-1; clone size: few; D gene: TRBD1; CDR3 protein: CASSSRQGSRNTEAFF; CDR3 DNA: TGCGCCAGCAGCTCGAGACAGGGGAGTAGGAACACTGAAGCTTTCTTT
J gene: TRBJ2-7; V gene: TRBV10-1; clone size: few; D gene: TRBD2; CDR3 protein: CASSPSGSPTEQYF; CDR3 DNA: TGCGCCAGCAGCCCAAGCGGGAGTCCAACCGAGCAGTACTTC
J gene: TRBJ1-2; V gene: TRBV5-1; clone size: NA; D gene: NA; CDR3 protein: CASSLGQSSAYGYTF; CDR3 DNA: TGCGCCAGCAGCCTAGGACAGAGCAGTGCCTATGGCTACACCTTC
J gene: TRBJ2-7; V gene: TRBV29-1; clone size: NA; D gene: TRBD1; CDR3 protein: CSAWDRGTYEQYF; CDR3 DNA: TGCAGCGCCTGGGACAGGGGGACCTACGAGCAGTACTTC
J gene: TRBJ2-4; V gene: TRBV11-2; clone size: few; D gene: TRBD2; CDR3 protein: CASSQQPTSGTHVAKNIQYF; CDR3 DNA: TGTGCCAGCAGCCAGCAACCGACTAGCGGAACTCATGTAGCCAAAAACATTCAGTACTTC
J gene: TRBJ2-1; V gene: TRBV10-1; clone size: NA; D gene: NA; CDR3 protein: CASSESRASYNEQFF; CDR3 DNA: TGCGCCAGCAGTGAGTCACGGGCGTCATACAATGAGCAGTTCTTC